This passage covers 11 T cell receptor beta chains from one sample sequenced in a study of blood T cell repertoires in COVID-19. Assay used: immunoSEQ multiplex PCR; TCRdb lists only in-frame clones, some missing. Among about 100,000 clones listed, around 90% were seen once. Sequencing used peripheral blood. These receptors all stem from a human donor in a cohort sampled during active COVID-19.

The chain has TRBV7-8 and TRBJ1-5; unclear D gene. Trimming left V 4 bases short and J 4 bases short, with 20 bases between. This CDR3 spans 17 amino acids. CDR1 is SGHVS and CDR2 is FQNEAQ in the germline V gene. The CDR3 region has the DNA TGTGCCAGCAGCTCCTTACTCGGGGTCACGCGAAATCAGCCCCAGCATTTT. It translates to CASSSLLGVTRNQPQHF.

This rearrangement joins TRBV19 to TRBJ2-3; 8 positions match TRBD2. V was pared by 4 bases and J by 1 base, with 16 bases of the junction left unmatched. Per the germline V gene, CDR1 is LNHDA and CDR2 is SQIVND (reference sequence). The CDR3 has 19 residues. The chain's CDR3 is CASSTGRGDSGGGTDTQYF. The CDR3 nucleotides are TGTGCCAGTAGTACCGGGAGGGGTGACAGCGGAGGGGGCACAGATACGCAGTATTTT. Full variable domain (remainder filled in from reference TRBV19 and TRBJ2-3): DGGITQSPKYLFRKEGQNVTLSCEQNLNHDAMYWYRQDPGQGLRLIYYSQIVNDFQKGDIAEGYSVSREKKESFPLTVTSAQKNPTAFYLCASSTGRGDSGGGTDTQYFGPGTRLTVL.

The chain combines TRBV6-6 with TRBJ2-3; possibly TRBD1 for D (6 bases). Germline loops: CDR1 MNHNY, CDR2 SVGAGI (reference sequence). This CDR3 is 15 amino acids long. V was shortened by 10 bases and J by 0 bases, with 17 bases between the two germline ends. CDR3 DNA sequence: TGTGCCACCTTTCCGGACAGATTTAGCACAGATACGCAGTATTTT. Its protein is CATFPDRFSTDTQYF.

The chain links TRBV28 to TRBJ2-1; D possibly corresponds to TRBD2 (6 bases). V lost 3 bases and J lost 9, with 9 bases in between. CDR3 size: 12 residues. Germline CDR1 MDHEN, CDR2 SYDVKM. The chain's CDR3 is CASSLGGTEQFF. In DNA, the CDR3 is TGTGCCAGCAGTTTGGGGGGAACTGAGCAGTTCTTC. The entire variable domain, with the rest obtained from reference TRBV28 and TRBJ2-1, is as follows: DVKVTQSSRYLVKRTGEKVFLECVQDMDHENMFWYRQDPGLGLRLIYFSYDVKMKEKGDIPEGYSVSREKKERFSLILESASTNQTSMYLCASSLGGTEQFFGPGTRLTVL.

The chain is built from TRBV11-2 and TRBJ2-4; D might be TRBD1 (7 bases). The V gene lost 0 bases and the J gene lost 3 bases, with 18 bases spanning the gap. The length of the CDR3 is 18 residues. Looked up from germline, CDR1 is SGHAT and CDR2 is FQNNGV. The CDR3 DNA is TGTGCCAGCAGCTTAGACTGGACAGGAGGGGATGACAAAAACATTCAGTACTTC. Translation: CASSLDWTGGDDKNIQYF.

This rearrangement joins TRBV19 to TRBJ1-1, with D possibly TRBD1 on 6 matching bases. The CDR3 is 15 amino acids. Germline values: CDR1 LNHDA, CDR2 SQIVND (reference sequence). The V gene lost 2 bases and the J gene lost 7 bases, with 17 bases spanning the gap. The CDR3 protein is CASSILLRGSSEAFF. DNA for the CDR3: TGTGCCAGTAGTATACTACTTAGGGGGTCGAGTGAAGCTTTCTTT.

J is TRBJ2-5 and V is TRBV9; 7 positions agree with TRBD1. With V trimmed by 0 bases and J by 5 bases, 13 bases remained unmatched. CDR3 length: 17 residues. The germline V gene has CDR1 SGDLS and CDR2 YYNGEE. CDR3 sequence reads: CASSVATRGGGQETQYF. The CDR3 DNA reads TGTGCCAGCAGCGTAGCTACGAGGGGTGGGGGACAGGAGACCCAGTACTTC.

The chain has TRBV14 and TRBJ2-3; unclear D gene. The germline V gene has CDR1 SGHDN and CDR2 FVKESK. The CDR3 totals 14 residues. The V gene lost 0 bases and the J gene lost 2 bases, with 6 bases spanning the gap. DNA for the CDR3: TGTGCCAGCAGCCAAGAAACCTACACAGATACGCAGTATTTT. Protein sequence: CASSQETYTDTQYF.

This chain connects TRBV5-1 to TRBJ2-5; 12 nucleotides line up with TRBD2. Per the germline V gene, CDR1 is SGHRS and CDR2 is YFSETQ. The CDR3 is 15 residues long. The ends lost 3 bases at V and 1 base at J; junction bases unmatched: 1. CDR3 sequence reads: CASSWGLAGQETQYF. DNA for the CDR3: TGCGCCAGCAGCTGGGGACTAGCGGGCCAAGAGACCCAGTACTTC.

The chain couples TRBV14 to TRBJ1-2; D ambiguous. Germline values: CDR1 SGHDN, CDR2 FVKESK. Trimming left V 7 bases short and J 8 bases short, with 11 bases between. CDR3 length: 11 amino acids. CDR3 sequence (DNA): TGTGCCAGCACCCTGGGAGGGGGCTACACCTTC. It translates to CASTLGGGYTF.

V usage is TRBV27 and J usage is TRBJ1-1; weak D call: TRBD1 (6 bases). The germline CDR1 and CDR2 sequences are MNHEY and SMNVEV (reference sequence). The CDR3 is 13 amino acids. Between the trimmed V and J ends, which lost 1 base and 7 bases, there was a span of 10 bases. CDR3 sequence reads: CASSLLYRDEAFF. The CDR3 DNA sequence: TGTGCCAGCAGTTTATTGTACAGGGATGAAGCTTTCTTT.